This T cell receptor beta chain was sequenced during a study of T cells in Graves' hyperthyroidism and ophthalmopathy. Using RNA transcripts as the source, TCR beta CDR3 regions were amplified. First-round RT-PCR with HTBI primers amplified the TCR CDR3 region. TCRdb analysed the multiplex PCR reads with MiXCR anew, one entry per CDR3 protein. This repertoire shows approximately 430,000 distinct CDR3 sequences, about 15% found once; its top ten account for 13%. This CDR3 contains 13 residues. The germline V gene encodes CDR1 SGHDT and CDR2 YYEEEE. Trimming pared 7 bases from V and 3 bases from J, leaving 14 bases between.

The source material was blood. This sequence joins TRBV5-6 and TRBJ2-7, with D uncertain. This receptor was obtained from a man younger than 35 with Graves' ophthalmopathy. CDR3 region: CASCPGLSYEQYF. The CDR3 bases are TGTGCCAGCTGCCCCGGCTTGAGCTACGAGCAGTACTTC.